This T cell receptor (beta chain) was sequenced during a study of tumor-infiltrating lymphocytes in primary liver carcinoma. On the study more broadly: Patients had primary liver carcinoma treated by surgical resection.

Germline DNA was extracted too, while blood RNA derived from unsorted whole blood. Germline assignment: CDR1 SQVTM and CDR2 ANQGSEA. Trimming stripped 5 bases from V and 3 bases from J, with 7 bases between. CDR3 length: 12 amino acids. This clonotype came up a few times. Researchers generated TCR beta cDNA from roughly 500 ng of total RNA, relying on a constant-region primer. ARM-PCR was slightly modified, and three nested multiplex PCR rounds with it gave rise to the TCR beta libraries. In the first two PCR rounds, TRBV1-TRBV30 forward primers were paired with a C-beta reverse primer, and each round lasted approximately 10 cycles. TCRdb reprocessed the multiplex PCR reads via MiXCR and lists one record per CDR3 protein. The data show just over 300,000 distinct CDR3 sequences, approximately 54% seen once.

Material: peripheral blood. The rearrangement links TRBV29-1 to TRBJ1-4; the D is unclear. The TCR comes from a woman between 25 and 40 years old with primary liver carcinoma and hepatitis B virus infection. The CDR3 sequence is CSVRLANEKLFF. The CDR3 nucleotides are TGCAGCGTTCGATTGGCTAATGAAAAACTGTTTTTT.